This is a list of T cell receptor beta chains from one sample in a study of blood T cell repertoires in COVID-19. TCRdb's table, derived via immunoSEQ multiplex PCR, lists solely in-frame clones and lacks some. The sample has about 82,000 clones; about 80% are singletons. Sequencing used peripheral blood. These receptors were collected from a woman aged 40 to 50 with active or convalescent COVID-19. The CDR3 runs from the conserved cysteine through the conserved F or W. The D gene is left open where the match is weak. Clone sizes are given selectively: once, few, many, or a class where the clone is expanded.

d_gene	abundance	v_gene	j_gene	CDR3aa	CDR3nt
TRBD2	.	TRBV7-9	TRBJ2-3	CASSLAGLAGGTDTQYF	TGTGCCAGCAGCTTAGCGGGACTAGCGGGTGGCACAGATACGCAGTATTTT
TRBD1	.	TRBV5-1	TRBJ1-1	CASSLGGATGTEAFF	TGCGCCAGCAGCTTGGGCGGGGCGACAGGGACTGAAGCTTTCTTT
.	.	TRBV21-1	TRBJ1-5	CASSKGRDRGPYQPQHF	TGTGCCAGCAGCAAGGGTCGGGACAGGGGGCCGTATCAGCCCCAGCATTTT
TRBD1	.	TRBV4-3	TRBJ1-4	CASSQDQTGGFEKLFF	TGCGCCAGCAGCCAAGATCAGACAGGGGGATTTGAAAAACTGTTTTTT
.	few	TRBV11-3	TRBJ2-7	CASSLGGVSSYEQYF	TGTGCCAGCAGCTTAGGAGGCGTGAGCTCCTACGAGCAGTACTTC
TRBD1	few	TRBV6-2/TRBV6-3	TRBJ1-6	CASSRDSPTYNSPLHF	TGTGCCAGCAGTCGGGACAGCCCCACCTATAATTCACCCCTCCACTTT
TRBD2	.	TRBV18	TRBJ2-7	CASSPLDGLAGAGEQYF	TGTGCCAGCTCACCTCTCGACGGACTAGCTGGGGCGGGGGAGCAGTACTTC
.	.	TRBV27	TRBJ2-5	CASSFWARGGKQETQYF	TGTGCCAGCAGTTTTTGGGCCCGAGGCGGGAAACAAGAGACCCAGTACTTC
.	.	TRBV15	TRBJ2-5	CATSRDLVIGETQYF	TGTGCCACCAGCAGAGATCTTGTTATCGGTGAGACCCAGTACTTC
TRBD1	.	TRBV5-1	TRBJ1-4	CASSFSSRGRATNEKLFF	TGCGCCAGCAGCTTCTCAAGCAGGGGGCGGGCAACTAATGAAAAACTGTTTTTT
TRBD1	.	TRBV7-9	TRBJ2-3	CASSLRTGGTDTQYF	TGTGCCAGCAGCTTGAGGACAGGGGGCACAGATACGCAGTATTTT
.	.	TRBV4-1	TRBJ2-7	CASSQSVGGTGIYEQYF	TGCGCCAGCAGCCAATCTGTAGGCGGGACTGGCATCTACGAGCAGTACTTC
.	.	TRBV19	TRBJ2-3	CASTGGVRGTDTQYF	TGTGCCAGTACTGGGGGCGTTCGGGGCACAGATACGCAGTATTTT
TRBD2	.	TRBV28	TRBJ2-7	CASSLWATGAGRGEQYF	TGTGCCAGCAGTTTATGGGCCACCGGAGCCGGGAGGGGGGAGCAGTACTTC
.	once	TRBV6-5	TRBJ1-5	CASSYSRSQPQHF	TGTGCCAGCAGTTACTCGAGGTCTCAGCCCCAGCATTTT
TRBD1	.	TRBV6-2/TRBV6-3	TRBJ1-1	CASSSIRQGGFEAFF	TGTGCCAGCAGCTCAATTCGACAGGGAGGATTTGAAGCTTTCTTT
TRBD2	.	TRBV29-1	TRBJ2-7	CSVGAGVGYEQYF	TGCAGCGTTGGAGCGGGAGTAGGCTACGAGCAGTACTTC
.	.	TRBV18	TRBJ1-1	CASSPDRTTFSEAFF	TGTGCCAGCTCACCCGACAGGACCACTTTTTCTGAAGCTTTCTTT
.	.	TRBV18	TRBJ2-4	CASSSPEEANIQYF	TGTGCCAGCTCATCTCCCGAAGAGGCTAACATTCAGTACTTC
TRBD1	few	TRBV5-8	TRBJ2-3	CASKGGRGRDTQYF	TGTGCCAGCAAGGGGGGCAGGGGGCGAGATACGCAGTATTTT
.	.	TRBV10-3	TRBJ1-1	CAIAGGTANTEAFF	TGTGCCATAGCTGGCGGGACCGCCAACACTGAAGCTTTCTTT
TRBD2	.	TRBV11-3	TRBJ2-7	CASSQGLAYEQYF	TGTGCCAGCAGCCAAGGACTAGCGTACGAGCAGTACTTC
TRBD1	.	TRBV10-1	TRBJ2-1	CASSESGQGSYNEQFF	TGCGCCAGCAGTGAGTCCGGACAGGGCTCCTACAATGAGCAGTTCTTC
TRBD1	.	TRBV10-2	TRBJ2-5	CASSAGTGRETQYF	TGCGCCAGCAGCGCCGGGACAGGGAGAGAGACCCAGTACTTC
.	many	TRBV9	TRBJ2-5	CASSVRSGGPETQYF	TGTGCCAGCAGCGTACGGTCCGGGGGGCCGGAGACCCAGTACTTC
.	.	TRBV3-1/TRBV3-2	TRBJ2-7	CASSQGLSSYEQYF	TGTGCCAGCAGCCAAGGGCTCAGCTCCTACGAGCAGTACTTC
TRBD1	.	TRBV7-9	TRBJ2-5	CASRPTGGAWETQYF	TGTGCCAGCAGACCGACAGGGGGCGCGTGGGAGACCCAGTACTTC
.	.	TRBV5-1	TRBJ2-2	CASSPGVAGELFF	TGCGCCAGCAGTCCAGGGGTTGCCGGGGAGCTGTTTTTT
TRBD2	.	TRBV28	TRBJ2-1	CASLAGEKEQFF	TGTGCCAGCCTAGCGGGAGAAAAGGAGCAGTTCTTC
TRBD1	.	TRBV6-1	TRBJ2-2	CASSERDRAGGELFF	TGTGCCAGCAGTGAGAGGGACAGGGCCGGCGGGGAGCTGTTTTTT
.	.	TRBV7-2	TRBJ2-3	CASSFAEPDTQYF	TGTGCCAGCAGCTTTGCGGAGCCAGATACGCAGTATTTT
.	.	TRBV28	TRBJ1-1	CASSQGGAFF	TGTGCCAGCAGTCAGGGTGGAGCTTTCTTT
TRBD2	.	TRBV11-2	TRBJ2-3	CASSSRTSGVFTDTQYF	TGTGCCAGCAGCTCCCGGACTAGCGGGGTGTTCACAGATACGCAGTATTTT
TRBD1	.	TRBV24-1	TRBJ2-3	CATTPDRFTDTRYF	TGTGCCACCACCCCGGACAGGTTCACAGATACGCGGTATTTT
TRBD1	few	TRBV19	TRBJ1-2	CASSPSSGGHYGYTF	TGTGCCAGTAGTCCCTCCTCAGGGGGCCACTATGGCTACACCTTC
.	.	TRBV3-1/TRBV3-2	TRBJ2-1	CASSPPGLLENEQFF	TGTGCCAGCAGCCCCCCCGGGTTACTGGAAAATGAGCAGTTCTTC
.	.	TRBV4-3	TRBJ1-6	CASSQVRQGDSPLHF	TGCGCCAGCAGCCAAGTGAGGCAGGGTGATTCACCCCTCCACTTT
.	.	TRBV28	TRBJ1-6	CASRPLGLSSSPLHF	TGTGCCAGCAGACCGTTGGGGCTAAGTAGTTCACCCCTCCACTTT
TRBD2	once	TRBV29-1	TRBJ2-7	CSVGGLAGGHEQYF	TGCAGCGTTGGAGGACTAGCGGGAGGCCACGAGCAGTACTTC
.	few	TRBV5-5	TRBJ1-2	CASSLGPYGYTF	TGTGCCAGCAGCTTGGGGCCGTATGGCTACACCTTC
.	.	TRBV6-2/TRBV6-3	TRBJ1-2	CASSQRGYGYTF	TGTGCCAGCAGTCAAAGGGGATATGGCTACACCTTC
TRBD1	few	TRBV5-1	TRBJ2-5	CASSSSGTGVETQYF	TGCGCCAGCAGCTCTTCCGGGACAGGGGTAGAGACCCAGTACTTC
TRBD1	.	TRBV9	TRBJ1-1	CASSVGARDRGEAFF	TGTGCCAGCAGCGTAGGTGCGAGGGACAGGGGGGAAGCTTTCTTT
.	few	TRBV5-5	TRBJ1-5	CASSGTGQNQPQHF	TGTGCCAGCAGTGGTACAGGACAAAATCAGCCCCAGCATTTT
TRBD2	.	TRBV28	TRBJ2-4	CASSFAGGGNIQYF	TGTGCCAGCAGTTTTGCGGGGGGGGGAAACATTCAGTACTTC
.	.	TRBV7-2	TRBJ1-2	CASSLTRGNYGYTF	TGTGCCAGCAGCTTAACGAGGGGGAACTATGGCTACACCTTC
TRBD1	.	TRBV7-2	TRBJ1-4	CASSPDRVQEKLFF	TGTGCCAGCAGCCCGGACAGGGTGCAAGAAAAACTGTTTTTT
.	.	TRBV6-5	TRBJ1-1	CASSYGDTEAFF	TGTGCCAGCAGTTACGGAGACACTGAAGCTTTCTTT
TRBD1	.	TRBV4-2	TRBJ1-4	CASSQDPQTGGKEKLFF	TGTGCCAGCAGCCAAGACCCCCAGACAGGGGGAAAGGAAAAACTGTTTTTT
TRBD1	once	TRBV10-2	TRBJ2-7	CAVRDRGYEQYF	TGCGCCGTCCGGGACAGGGGCTACGAGCAGTACTTC
TRBD1	.	TRBV28	TRBJ2-4	CASSAQGAKNIQYF	TGTGCCAGCAGCGCACAGGGGGCCAAAAACATTCAGTACTTC